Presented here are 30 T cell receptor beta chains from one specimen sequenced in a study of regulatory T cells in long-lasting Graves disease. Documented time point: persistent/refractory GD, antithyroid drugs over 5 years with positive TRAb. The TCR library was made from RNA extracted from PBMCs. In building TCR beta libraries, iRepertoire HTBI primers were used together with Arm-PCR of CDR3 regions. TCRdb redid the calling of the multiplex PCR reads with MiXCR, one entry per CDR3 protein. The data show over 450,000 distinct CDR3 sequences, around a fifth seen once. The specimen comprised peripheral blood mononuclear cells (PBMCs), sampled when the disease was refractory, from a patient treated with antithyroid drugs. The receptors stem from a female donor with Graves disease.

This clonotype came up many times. CDR3 DNA sequence: TGTGCCAGCCGAGATTATAGGGACACTGAAGCTTTCTTT. It yields the protein CASRDYRDTEAFF. The chain joins TRBV27 to TRBJ1-1; no reliable D call. The CDR3 loop spans 13 amino acids. Trimming pared 8 bases from V and 3 bases from J, leaving 13 bases between. CDR1 is MNHEY and CDR2 is SMNVEV in the germline V gene (reference sequence).

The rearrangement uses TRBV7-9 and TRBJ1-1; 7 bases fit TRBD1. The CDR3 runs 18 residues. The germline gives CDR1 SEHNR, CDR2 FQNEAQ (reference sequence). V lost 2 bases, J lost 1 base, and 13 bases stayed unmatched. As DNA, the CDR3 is TGTGCCAGCAGCTTACGGCGGGGCCCGGGACAGACGAACACTGAAGCTTTCTTT. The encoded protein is CASSLRRGPGQTNTEAFF.

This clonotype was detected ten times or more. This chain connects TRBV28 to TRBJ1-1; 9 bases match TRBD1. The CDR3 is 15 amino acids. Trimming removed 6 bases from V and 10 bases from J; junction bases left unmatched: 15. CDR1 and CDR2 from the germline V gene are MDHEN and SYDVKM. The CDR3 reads CASRPPGTGLPGAFF. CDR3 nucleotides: TGTGCCAGCAGGCCCCCCGGGACAGGGTTACCGGGAGCTTTCTTT.

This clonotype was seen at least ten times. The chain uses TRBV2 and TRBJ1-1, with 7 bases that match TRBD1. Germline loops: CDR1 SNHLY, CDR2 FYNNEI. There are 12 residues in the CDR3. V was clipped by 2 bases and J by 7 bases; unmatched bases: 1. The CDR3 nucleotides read TGTGCCAGCAGTGAACGGGACAGTGAAGCTTTCTTT. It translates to CASSERDSEAFF. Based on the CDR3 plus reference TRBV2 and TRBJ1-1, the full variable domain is EPEVTQTPSHQVTQMGQEVILRCVPISNHLYFYWYRQILGQKVEFLVSFYNNEISEKSEIFDDQFSVERPDGSNFTLKIRSTKLEDSAMYFCASSERDSEAFFGQGTRLTVV.

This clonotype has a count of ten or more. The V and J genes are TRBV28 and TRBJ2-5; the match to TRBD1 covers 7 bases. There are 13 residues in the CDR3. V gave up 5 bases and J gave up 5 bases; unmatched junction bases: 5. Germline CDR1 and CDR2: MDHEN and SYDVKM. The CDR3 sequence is CASSLDRDETQYF. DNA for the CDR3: TGTGCCAGCAGTCTAGACAGGGACGAGACCCAGTACTTC.

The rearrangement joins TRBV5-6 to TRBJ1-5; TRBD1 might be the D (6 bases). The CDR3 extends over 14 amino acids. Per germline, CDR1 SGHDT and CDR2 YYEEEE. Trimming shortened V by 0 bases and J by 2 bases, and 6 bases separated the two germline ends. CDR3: CASSLDRGNQPQHF. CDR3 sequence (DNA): TGTGCCAGCAGCTTGGACAGGGGCAATCAGCCCCAGCATTTT.

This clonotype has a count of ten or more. CDR3 nucleotide sequence: TGTGCCAGCAATCGACAGGGCTGGGATGGCTACACCTTC. Translating gives CASNRQGWDGYTF. The rearrangement joins TRBV12-3 or TRBV12-4 to TRBJ1-2, with 7 bases aligning to TRBD1. Trimming took 7 bases from V and 6 from J; bases not matched to a gene: 8. The CDR3 contains 13 residues.

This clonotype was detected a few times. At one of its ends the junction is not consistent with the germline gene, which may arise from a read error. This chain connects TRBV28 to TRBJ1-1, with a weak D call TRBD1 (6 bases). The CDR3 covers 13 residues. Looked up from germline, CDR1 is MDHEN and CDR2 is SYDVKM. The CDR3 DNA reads TGTGCCAGCAGTTTAGGGAGACAGGCTGAGGCTTTCTTT. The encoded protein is CASSLGRQAEAFF.

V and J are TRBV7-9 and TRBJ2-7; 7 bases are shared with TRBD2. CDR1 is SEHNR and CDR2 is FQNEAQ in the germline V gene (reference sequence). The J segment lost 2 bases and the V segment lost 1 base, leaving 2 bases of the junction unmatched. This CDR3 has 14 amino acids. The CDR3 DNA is TGTGCCAGCAGCTTAGTTGGGACTACCTACGAGCAGTACTTC. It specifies CASSLVGTTYEQYF.

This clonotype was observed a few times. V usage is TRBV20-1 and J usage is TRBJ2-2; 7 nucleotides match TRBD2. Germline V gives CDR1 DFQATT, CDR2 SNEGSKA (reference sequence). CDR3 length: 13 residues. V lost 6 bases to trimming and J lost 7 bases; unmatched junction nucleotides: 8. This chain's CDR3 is CSAVAGDNGELFF. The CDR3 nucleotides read TGCAGTGCCGTGGCGGGAGATAACGGGGAGCTGTTTTTT.

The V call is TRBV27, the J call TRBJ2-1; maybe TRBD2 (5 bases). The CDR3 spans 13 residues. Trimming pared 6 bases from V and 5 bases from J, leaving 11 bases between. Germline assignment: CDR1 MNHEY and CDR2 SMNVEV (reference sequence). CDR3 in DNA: TGTGCCAGCAGGAGGGATTTCGACAATGAGCAGTTCTTC. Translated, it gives CASRRDFDNEQFF.

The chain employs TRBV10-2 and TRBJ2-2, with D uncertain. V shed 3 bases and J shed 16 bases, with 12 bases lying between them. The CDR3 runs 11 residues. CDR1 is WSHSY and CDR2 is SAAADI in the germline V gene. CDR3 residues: CASSERVSAFF. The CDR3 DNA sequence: TGCGCCAGCAGTGAAAGGGTCAGCGCGTTTTTT.

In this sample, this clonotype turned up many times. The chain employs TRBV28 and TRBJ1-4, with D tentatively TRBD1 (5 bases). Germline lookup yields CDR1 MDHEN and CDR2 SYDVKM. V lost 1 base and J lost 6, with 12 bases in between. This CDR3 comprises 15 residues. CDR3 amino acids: CASSLSRAQYEKLFF. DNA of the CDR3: TGTGCCAGCAGTTTATCCAGGGCCCAATATGAAAAACTGTTTTTT.

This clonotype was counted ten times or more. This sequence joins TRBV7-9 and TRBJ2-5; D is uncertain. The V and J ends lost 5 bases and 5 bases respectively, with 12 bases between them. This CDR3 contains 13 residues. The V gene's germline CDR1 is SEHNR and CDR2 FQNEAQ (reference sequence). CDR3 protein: CASSLPLAETQYF. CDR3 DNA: TGTGCCAGCAGCCTCCCTTTGGCGGAGACCCAGTACTTC.

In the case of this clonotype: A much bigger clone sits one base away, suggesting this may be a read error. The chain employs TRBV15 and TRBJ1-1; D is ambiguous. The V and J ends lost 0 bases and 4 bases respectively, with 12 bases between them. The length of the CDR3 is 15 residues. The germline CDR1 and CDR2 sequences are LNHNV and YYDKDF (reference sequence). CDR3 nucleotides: TGTGCCACCAGCAGAGAATACGGGATGAGCACTGAAGCTTTCTTT. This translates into CATSREYGMSTEAFF.

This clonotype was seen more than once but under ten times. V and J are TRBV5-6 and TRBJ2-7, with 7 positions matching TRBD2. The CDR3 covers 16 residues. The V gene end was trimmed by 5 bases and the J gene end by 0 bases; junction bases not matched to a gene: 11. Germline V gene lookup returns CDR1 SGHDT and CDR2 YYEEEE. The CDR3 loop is CASSYTSAPLSYEQYF. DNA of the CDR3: TGTGCCAGCAGTTACACTAGCGCCCCACTCTCCTACGAGCAGTACTTC.

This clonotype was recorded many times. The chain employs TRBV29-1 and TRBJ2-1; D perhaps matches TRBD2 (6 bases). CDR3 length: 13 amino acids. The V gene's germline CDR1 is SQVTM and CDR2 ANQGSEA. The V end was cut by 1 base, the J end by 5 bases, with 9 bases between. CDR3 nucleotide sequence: TGCAGCGTTGAAGGGACTACCAACAATGAGCAGTTCTTC. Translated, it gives CSVEGTTNNEQFF.

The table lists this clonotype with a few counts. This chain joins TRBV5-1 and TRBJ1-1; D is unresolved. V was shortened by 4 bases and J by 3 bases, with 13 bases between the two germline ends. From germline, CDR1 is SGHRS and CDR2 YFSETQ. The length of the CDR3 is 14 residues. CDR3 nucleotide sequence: TGCGCCAGCAGCGGGTGGTTTGCGGACACTGAAGCTTTCTTT. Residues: CASSGWFADTEAFF.

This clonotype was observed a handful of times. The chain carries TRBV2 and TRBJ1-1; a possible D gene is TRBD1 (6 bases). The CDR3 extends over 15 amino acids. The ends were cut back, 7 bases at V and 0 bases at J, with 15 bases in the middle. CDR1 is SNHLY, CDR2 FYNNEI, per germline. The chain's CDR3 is CASTFEAGVNTEAFF. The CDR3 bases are TGTGCCAGCACTTTTGAGGCAGGGGTGAACACTGAAGCTTTCTTT.

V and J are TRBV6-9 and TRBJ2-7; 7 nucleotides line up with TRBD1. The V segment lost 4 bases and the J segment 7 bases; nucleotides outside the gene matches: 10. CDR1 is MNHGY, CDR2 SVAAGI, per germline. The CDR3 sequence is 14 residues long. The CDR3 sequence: CASSLDRILYEQYF. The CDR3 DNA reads TGTGCCAGCAGTTTGGACAGGATCCTCTATGAGCAGTACTTC.

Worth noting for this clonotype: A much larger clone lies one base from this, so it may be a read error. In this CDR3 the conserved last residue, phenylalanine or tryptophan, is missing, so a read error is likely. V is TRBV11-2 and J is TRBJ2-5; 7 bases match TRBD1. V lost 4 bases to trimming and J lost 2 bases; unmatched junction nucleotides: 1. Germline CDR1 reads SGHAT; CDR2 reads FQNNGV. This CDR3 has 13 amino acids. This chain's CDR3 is CASSWGQQETQYY. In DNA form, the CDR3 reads TGTGCCAGCAGCTGGGGACAGCAAGAGACCCAGTACTAC.

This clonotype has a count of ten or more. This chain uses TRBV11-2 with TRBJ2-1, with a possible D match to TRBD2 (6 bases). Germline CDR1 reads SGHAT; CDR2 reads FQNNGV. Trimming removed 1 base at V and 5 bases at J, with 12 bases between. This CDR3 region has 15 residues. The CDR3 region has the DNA TGTGCCAGCAGCTTAGGGGGGACTTTTCACAATGAGCAGTTCTTC. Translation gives CASSLGGTFHNEQFF.

The CDR3 DNA is TGTGCCAGTAGTAAAAATAATTATCATGGCTACACCTTC. Protein: CASSKNNYHGYTF. The J gene is TRBJ1-2, the V gene TRBV19; no definite D call. Germline V gene data show CDR1 as LNHDA and CDR2 as SQIVND (reference sequence). Trimming left V 4 bases short and J 6 bases short, with 12 bases between. The CDR3 covers 13 residues.

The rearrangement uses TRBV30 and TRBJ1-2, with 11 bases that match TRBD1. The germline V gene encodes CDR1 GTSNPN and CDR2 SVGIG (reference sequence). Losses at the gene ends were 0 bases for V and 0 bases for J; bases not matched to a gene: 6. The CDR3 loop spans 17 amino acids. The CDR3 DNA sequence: TGTGCCTGGAGTGTAAGGGACAGGGGGAGGCCTAACTATGGCTACACCTTC. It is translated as CAWSVRDRGRPNYGYTF.

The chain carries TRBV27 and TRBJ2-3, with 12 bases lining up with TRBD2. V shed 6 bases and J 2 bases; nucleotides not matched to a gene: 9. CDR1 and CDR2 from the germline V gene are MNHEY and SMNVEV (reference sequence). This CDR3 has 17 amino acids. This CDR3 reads CASRSWGLAGNTDTQYF. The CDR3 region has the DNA TGTGCCAGCAGATCCTGGGGACTAGCGGGTAACACAGATACGCAGTATTTT.

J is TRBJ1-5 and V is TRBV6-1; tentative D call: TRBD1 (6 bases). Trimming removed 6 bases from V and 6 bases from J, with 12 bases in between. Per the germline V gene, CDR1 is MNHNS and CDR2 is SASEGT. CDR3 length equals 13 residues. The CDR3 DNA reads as TGTGCCAGCAGAAAGGGACAAGGTCAGCCCCAGCATTTT. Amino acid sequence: CASRKGQGQPQHF.

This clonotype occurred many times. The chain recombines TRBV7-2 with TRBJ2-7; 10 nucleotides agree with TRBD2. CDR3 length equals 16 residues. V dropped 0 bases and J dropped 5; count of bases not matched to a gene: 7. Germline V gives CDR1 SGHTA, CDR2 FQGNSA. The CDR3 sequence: CASSLADGTSENEQYF. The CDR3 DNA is TGTGCCAGCAGCTTAGCGGACGGGACTAGCGAGAACGAGCAGTACTTC.

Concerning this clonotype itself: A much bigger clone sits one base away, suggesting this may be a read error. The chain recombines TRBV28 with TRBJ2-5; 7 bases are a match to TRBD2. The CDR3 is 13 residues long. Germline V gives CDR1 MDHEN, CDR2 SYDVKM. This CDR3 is CASSFGGIQTQHF. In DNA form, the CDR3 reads TGTGCCAGCAGTTTCGGGGGGATTCAGACCCAGCACTTC. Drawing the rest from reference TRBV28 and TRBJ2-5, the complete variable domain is DVKVTQSSRYLVKRTGEKVFLECVQDMDHENMFWYRQDPGLGLRLIYFSYDVKMKEKGDIPEGYSVSREKKERFSLILESASTNQTSMYLCASSFGGIQTQHFGPGTRLLVL.

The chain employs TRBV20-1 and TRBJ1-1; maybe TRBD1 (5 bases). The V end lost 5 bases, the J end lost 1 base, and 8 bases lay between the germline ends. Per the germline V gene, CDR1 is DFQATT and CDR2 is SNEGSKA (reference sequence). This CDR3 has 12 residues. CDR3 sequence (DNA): TGCAGTGCTTGGGGGGGGAACACTGAAGCTTTCTTT. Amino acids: CSAWGGNTEAFF.

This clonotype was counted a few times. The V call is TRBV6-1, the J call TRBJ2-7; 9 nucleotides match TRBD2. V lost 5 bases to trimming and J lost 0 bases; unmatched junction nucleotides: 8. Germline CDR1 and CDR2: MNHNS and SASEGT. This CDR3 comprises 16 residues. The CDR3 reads CASSPPPSGDSYEQYF. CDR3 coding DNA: TGTGCCAGCAGTCCCCCCCCTAGCGGGGACTCCTACGAGCAGTACTTC.